This T cell receptor beta chain came from a study of blood T cell repertoires in COVID-19. Study-level information: Spain, Italy and the United States supplied samples that represented acute and convalescent COVID-19. Nucleic acid was either cDNA or gDNA, and it came from T cells, B-cell-depleted T cells, or PBMCs.

Germline CDR1 is LNHDA and CDR2 is SQIVND (reference sequence). Trimming at V came to 5 bases and at J to 3 bases, leaving 16 bases not matched to a gene. CDR3 length equals 19 residues. This clone came up once. Original handling: Amplifying reference gene primers gave estimates of nucleated cell counts. The data were produced by immunoSEQ multiplex PCR, yet TCRdb's version contains in-frame clones alone and is incomplete. V and J calls and clone size are given by that table; D and trimming were obtained from the DNA. The sample lists about 230,000 clones; more than 75% were seen once. The specimen sequenced was peripheral blood. The chain has TRBV19 and TRBJ1-6; 7 bases agree with TRBD1. The source of this sequence is a man between 35 and 55 years old with acute or convalescent COVID-19. The chain's CDR3 is CASSPNPTGLGLYNSPLHF. The CDR3 bases are TGTGCCAGTAGTCCTAATCCGACAGGGTTGGGACTCTATAATTCACCCCTCCACTTT.